The 27 T cell receptor beta chains below all came from one sample that was sequenced in a study of high-grade serous ovarian cancer treatment subgroups. Only in-frame clones appear in the TCRdb table, and some are missing; sequencing was by immunoSEQ multiplex PCR. The table lists around 37,000 clones, approximately 80% of them singletons. Tumor samples were obtained before definitive surgery or chemotherapy. Material for sequencing was tumor tissue. These receptors were taken from a human donor with high-grade serous ovarian cancer.

The genes are TRBV7-2 and TRBJ2-1, with D possibly being TRBD1 or TRBD2 (5 bases each). V lost 11 bases to trimming and J lost 3 bases, with 11 bases between them. The length of the CDR3 is 12 residues. The germline gives CDR1 SGHTA, CDR2 FQGNSA. CDR3 region: CAVLGGYNEQFF. DNA of the CDR3: TGTGCCGTCCTTGGGGGCTACAATGAGCAGTTCTTC. Full variable domain (rest looked up from reference TRBV7-2 and TRBJ2-1): GAGVSQSPSNKVTEKGKDVELRCDPISGHTALYWYRQSLGQGLEFLIYFQGNSAPDKSGLPSDRFSAERTGGSVSTLTIQRTQQEDSAVYLCAVLGGYNEQFFGPGTRLTVL.

This rearrangement joins TRBV29-1 to TRBJ2-3; the D call may be TRBD1 or TRBD2 (5 bases each). The CDR3 extends over 15 amino acids. The germline V and J ends were trimmed by 5 bases and 2 bases, with 17 bases remaining between them. Germline V gene sequence: CDR1 SQVTM, CDR2 ANQGSEA. CDR3 coding DNA: TGCAGCGTTCCGACCTGGGGCGGGCCCACAGATACGCAGTATTTT. It yields the protein CSVPTWGGPTDTQYF.

This clone was seen a handful of times. This sequence joins TRBV6-6 and TRBJ1-1; D unresolved. Trimming shortened V by 6 bases and J by 0 bases, and 8 bases separated the two germline ends. The CDR3 covers 13 residues. Germline values: CDR1 MNHNY, CDR2 SVGAGI (reference sequence). DNA of the CDR3: TGTGCCAGCAGCCGCTATGTGAACACTGAAGCTTTCTTT. This sequence encodes CASSRYVNTEAFF.

The chain combines TRBV28 with TRBJ1-2, with 7 bases that match TRBD1. This CDR3 is built from 13 residues. CDR1 is MDHEN and CDR2 is SYDVKM in the germline V gene. V dropped 6 bases and J dropped 7; count of bases not matched to a gene: 8. The CDR3 DNA is TGTGCCAGCAGACCAGACAGGGTACGTGGCTACACCTTC. Its protein is CASRPDRVRGYTF.

V and J are TRBV10-3 and TRBJ1-5, with 10 bases aligning to TRBD1. Germline loops: CDR1 ENHRY, CDR2 SYGVKD. CDR3 length equals 14 residues. J was trimmed by 2 bases and V by 10 bases; bases with no gene match: 5. In DNA form, the CDR3 reads TGTGCCACCGGAGGACAGGGGGGCAATCAGCCCCAGCATTTT. Translation: CATGGQGGNQPQHF.

The CDR3 DNA reads TGCGCCAGCAGTCCCCAGACAGTCCCTAATAATAATCCTAACTATGGCTACACCTTC. Translated: CASSPQTVPNNNPNYGYTF. The chain couples TRBV10-2 to TRBJ1-2; D is perhaps TRBD1 (5 bases). Germline V CDR1 and CDR2: WSHSY, SAAADI. Trimming cost V 5 bases and J 0 bases, with 25 bases left between them. This CDR3 spans 19 amino acids.

The chain carries TRBV27 and TRBJ1-5; no firm D call. The CDR3 consists of 16 residues. Germline V gene lookup returns CDR1 MNHEY and CDR2 SMNVEV (reference sequence). V shed 4 bases and J shed 7 bases, with 20 bases lying between them. In nucleotides, the CDR3 is TGTGCCAGCAGTTCAGCAAAGGGTTCGGTATACCAGCCCCAGCATTTT. Encoded protein: CASSSAKGSVYQPQHF.

The V gene is TRBV7-2, the J gene TRBJ2-3; the D call may be TRBD1 or TRBD2 (5 bases each). V was shortened by 3 bases and J by 1 base, with 8 bases between the two germline ends. The CDR3 is 14 residues long. Germline CDR1 is SGHTA and CDR2 is FQGNSA. The CDR3: CASSLGTGTDTQYF. The CDR3 nucleotides are TGTGCCAGCAGCTTGGGGACGGGCACAGATACGCAGTATTTT.

This chain connects TRBV11-2 to TRBJ2-1; D is undetermined. Trimming left V 6 bases short and J 5 bases short, with 11 bases between. Germline V gene data show CDR1 as SGHAT and CDR2 as FQNNGV. The CDR3 sequence is 13 residues long. CDR3 bases: TGTGCCAGCAGTTTACGGATTAACAATGAGCAGTTCTTC. Amino acid sequence: CASSLRINNEQFF.

V usage is TRBV19 and J usage is TRBJ1-1; D is unresolved. Germline lookup yields CDR1 LNHDA and CDR2 SQIVND (reference sequence). Trimming took off 8 bases at V and 5 bases at J, with 12 bases between the two ends. The CDR3 is made up of 12 amino acids. This CDR3 is CASRAMRTEAFF. The CDR3 DNA is TGTGCCAGTCGGGCGATGAGGACTGAAGCTTTCTTT.

The chain joins TRBV7-2 to TRBJ2-5; D is ambiguous. Germline loops: CDR1 SGHTA, CDR2 FQGNSA. V dropped 2 bases and J dropped 6 bases, with 4 bases sitting between them. This CDR3 spans 11 amino acids. This chain's CDR3 is CASSLRQTQYF. CDR3 coding DNA: TGTGCCAGCAGCTTACGTCAGACCCAGTACTTC.

The chain joins TRBV2 to TRBJ2-7; D unclear. The CDR3 sequence is 11 residues long. Between the trimmed V and J ends, which lost 7 bases and 3 bases, there was a span of 7 bases. Germline V gene sequence: CDR1 SNHLY, CDR2 FYNNEI. CDR3 sequence: CASTQSYEQYF. The CDR3 DNA is TGTGCCAGCACCCAGAGCTACGAGCAGTACTTC.

This sequence joins TRBV30 and TRBJ2-1; D gene ambiguous. V was cut by 1 base and J by 7 bases, with 5 bases left in between. CDR1 and CDR2 from the germline V gene are GTSNPN and SVGIG (reference sequence). This CDR3 region has 11 residues. CDR3 sequence reads: CAWSAFNEQFF. CDR3 in DNA: TGTGCCTGGAGTGCCTTTAATGAGCAGTTCTTC.

The V gene is TRBV6-5, the J gene TRBJ1-2; 7 bases align to TRBD1. The CDR3 loop spans 15 amino acids. Germline trimming cut 6 bases from V and 4 bases from J; bases unmatched to any gene: 11. Germline V gene data show CDR1 as MNHEY and CDR2 as SVGAGI. The CDR3 here is CASRPRDRLVYGYTF. The CDR3 DNA sequence: TGTGCCAGCAGACCCCGGGACAGATTGGTCTATGGCTACACCTTC.

The genes are TRBV5-8 and TRBJ1-2; D perhaps matches TRBD1 (5 bases). Germline V gene sequence: CDR1 SGHTS, CDR2 YDEGEE. Trimming cost V 0 bases and J 4 bases, with 16 bases left between them. The CDR3 covers 16 residues. CDR3 bases: TGTGCCAGCAGCTTGGGGCAGGGAAGGTTGGCCTATGGCTACACCTTC. It encodes CASSLGQGRLAYGYTF.

The V gene is TRBV5-1, the J gene TRBJ2-1, with 8 bases lining up with TRBD1. The CDR3 loop spans 14 amino acids. With 5 bases clipped from V and 4 bases from J, the junction kept 5 bases outside the gene matches. Germline lookup yields CDR1 SGHRS and CDR2 YFSETQ. Here the CDR3 reads CASSDRGQYNEQFF. CDR3 DNA: TGCGCCAGCAGTGACAGGGGTCAGTACAATGAGCAGTTCTTC.

The chain uses TRBV5-1 and TRBJ1-1, with unresolved D. In germline, CDR1 is SGHRS, CDR2 YFSETQ. This CDR3 has 15 amino acids. Trimming pared 0 bases from V and 1 base from J, leaving 10 bases between. This chain's CDR3 is CASSLVQGSNTEAFF. The CDR3 DNA reads TGCGCCAGCAGCTTGGTTCAAGGCTCGAACACTGAAGCTTTCTTT.

The chain has TRBV11-3 and TRBJ2-7, with 9 nucleotides matching TRBD1. CDR1 is SGHNT, CDR2 YENEEA, per germline. V shed 5 bases and J 5 bases; nucleotides not matched to a gene: 7. The length of the CDR3 is 14 residues. CDR3 amino acids: CASSGDRVSDEQYF. DNA for the CDR3: TGTGCCAGCAGCGGGGACAGGGTGAGCGACGAGCAGTACTTC. Looking up the rest from reference TRBV11-3 and TRBJ2-7 gives the full variable domain: EAGVVQSPRYKIIEKKQPVAFWCNPISGHNTLYWYLQNLGQGPELLIRYENEEAVDDSQLPKDRFSAERLKGVDSTLKIQPAELGDSAVYLCASSGDRVSDEQYFGPGTRLTVT.

The CDR3 nucleotides read TGTGCCAGCAGTTCACCCTCGGGACAGGGGGCAGGAGAGCAGTACTTC. This translates into CASSSPSGQGAGEQYF. The chain has TRBV28 and TRBJ2-7, with 12 nucleotides matching TRBD1. This CDR3 has 16 amino acids. The junction had 11 bases not matched to a gene; V was cut back by 4 bases and J by 7 bases. Germline CDR1 and CDR2: MDHEN and SYDVKM.

The rearrangement links TRBV5-4 to TRBJ1-1; tentatively, D is TRBD1 (5 bases). CDR1 SGHNT and CDR2 YYREEE come from the germline V gene (reference sequence). V was pared by 3 bases and J by 5 bases, with 17 bases between. This CDR3 has 15 amino acids. CDR3 DNA sequence: TGTGCCAGCAGCTCCCAGGGAAGTAGAAGGACTGAAGCTTTCTTT. Translation gives CASSSQGSRRTEAFF.

The genes are TRBV5-1 and TRBJ2-1; 7 nucleotides line up with TRBD2. The V gene's germline CDR1 is SGHRS and CDR2 YFSETQ. The V and J ends lost 0 bases and 9 bases, in that order; junction bases with no gene match: 9. This CDR3 is 15 amino acids long. Here the CDR3 reads CASSLEDDWGGEQFF. CDR3 bases: TGCGCCAGCAGCTTGGAGGACGACTGGGGGGGTGAGCAGTTCTTC.

V usage is TRBV6-6 and J usage is TRBJ2-1, with 7 positions matching TRBD2. Trimming removed 6 bases from V and 7 bases from J; junction bases left unmatched: 12. Germline V gene sequence: CDR1 MNHNY, CDR2 SVGAGI (reference sequence). The CDR3 has 15 amino acids. The CDR3 nucleotides read TGTGCCAGCAGCCGCCCTGGGCGGGAGCGAAATGAGCAGTTCTTC. The encoded protein is CASSRPGRERNEQFF.

The gene calls are TRBV9 and TRBJ1-5; 8 bases line up with TRBD1. The CDR3 has 14 amino acids. Germline-derived CDR1 and CDR2 are SGDLS and YYNGEE. Trimming took 3 bases from V and 3 from J; bases not matched to a gene: 2. As DNA, the CDR3 is TGTGCCAGCAGCGGACAGGGGCCCAATCAGCCCCAGCATTTT. Its protein is CASSGQGPNQPQHF.

The genes are TRBV7-7 and TRBJ2-7; unclear D gene. V lost 2 bases to trimming and J lost 6 bases, with 11 bases between them. CDR1 SSHAT and CDR2 FNYEAQ come from the germline V gene (reference sequence). The CDR3 extends over 13 amino acids. This CDR3 is CASSLSARSEQYF. The CDR3 coding sequence is TGTGCCAGCAGCTTATCCGCCCGGTCCGAGCAGTACTTC.

The chain couples TRBV5-6 to TRBJ1-2, with 7 bases matching TRBD1. The CDR3 spans 15 residues. J lost 7 bases, V lost 3 bases, and 12 bases had no gene match. Germline CDR1 is SGHDT and CDR2 is YYEEEE. The CDR3 bases are TGTGCCAGCAGCTCGGGACAGATGGGCCCTTTTGGCTACACCTTC. It specifies CASSSGQMGPFGYTF. The full variable domain, in which reference TRBV5-6 and TRBJ1-2 provide the parts outside the CDR3, is DAGVTQSPTHLIKTRGQQVTLRCSPKSGHDTVSWYQQALGQGPQFIFQYYEEEERQRGNFPDRFSGHQFPNYSSELNVNALLLGDSALYLCASSSGQMGPFGYTFGSGTRLTVV.

This clone came up a few times. V and J are TRBV11-3 and TRBJ2-7; TRBD2 might be the D (5 bases). Deletions cut 1 base from V and 2 bases from J, with 6 bases between. The CDR3 contains 13 residues. Germline V lookup: CDR1 SGHNT, CDR2 YENEEA. DNA of the CDR3: TGTGCCAGCAGCTTAGGGGAGACCTACGAGCAGTACTTC. Translating it yields CASSLGETYEQYF.

This clone has more than one count but fewer than ten. The chain uses TRBV27 and TRBJ2-7, with 9 bases identical to TRBD1. Germline CDR1 MNHEY, CDR2 SMNVEV (reference sequence). The CDR3 runs to 13 residues. The V gene end was trimmed by 8 bases and the J gene end by 2 bases; junction bases not matched to a gene: 4. CDR3 bases: TGTGCCAGCGCCCGGGACAGGGCCTACGAGCAGTACTTC. It is translated as CASARDRAYEQYF.